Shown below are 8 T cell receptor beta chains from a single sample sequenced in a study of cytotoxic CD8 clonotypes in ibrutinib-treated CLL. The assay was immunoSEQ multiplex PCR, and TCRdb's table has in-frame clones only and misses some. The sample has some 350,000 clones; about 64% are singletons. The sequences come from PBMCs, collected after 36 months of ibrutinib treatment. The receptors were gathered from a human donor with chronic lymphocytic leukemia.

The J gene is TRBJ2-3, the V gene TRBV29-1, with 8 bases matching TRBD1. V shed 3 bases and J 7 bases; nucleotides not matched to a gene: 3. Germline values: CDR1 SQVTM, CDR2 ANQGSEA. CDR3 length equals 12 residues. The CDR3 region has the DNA TGCAGCGTTGAGACAGGGGAGCATACGCAGTATTTT. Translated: CSVETGEHTQYF.

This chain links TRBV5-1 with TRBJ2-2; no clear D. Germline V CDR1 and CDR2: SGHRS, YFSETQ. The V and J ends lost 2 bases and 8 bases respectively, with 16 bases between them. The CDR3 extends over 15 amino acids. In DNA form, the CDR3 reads TGCGCCAGCAGCTTTGCCAGGATCATGGCGGGGGAGCTGTTTTTT. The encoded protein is CASSFARIMAGELFF. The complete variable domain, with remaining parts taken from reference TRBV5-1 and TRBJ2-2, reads KAGVTQTPRYLIKTRGQQVTLSCSPISGHRSVSWYQQTPGQGLQFLFEYFSETQRNKGNFPGRFSGRQFSNSRSEMNVSTLELGDSALYLCASSFARIMAGELFFGEGSRLTVL.

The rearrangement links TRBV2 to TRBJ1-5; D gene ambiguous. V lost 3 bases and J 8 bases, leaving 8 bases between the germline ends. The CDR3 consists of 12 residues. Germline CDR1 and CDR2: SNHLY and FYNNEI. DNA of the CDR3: TGTGCCAGCAGTGATGGCGGAGAGCCCCAGCATTTT. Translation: CASSDGGEPQHF.

This CDR3 is CASSTTVGPPYNEQFF. The CDR3 DNA follows: TGTGCCAGTAGTACGACCGTGGGCCCCCCCTACAATGAGCAGTTCTTC. The rearrangement links TRBV19 to TRBJ2-1, with D uncertain. The germline V and J ends were trimmed by 4 bases and 2 bases, with 15 bases remaining between them. Per germline, CDR1 LNHDA and CDR2 SQIVND (reference sequence). The CDR3 runs to 16 residues.

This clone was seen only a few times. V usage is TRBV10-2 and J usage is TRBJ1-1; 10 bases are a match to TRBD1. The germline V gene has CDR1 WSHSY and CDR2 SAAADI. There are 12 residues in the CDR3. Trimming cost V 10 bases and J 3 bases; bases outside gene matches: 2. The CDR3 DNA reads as TGCGCCATCGGACAGGGGGACACTGAAGCTTTCTTT. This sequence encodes CAIGQGDTEAFF.

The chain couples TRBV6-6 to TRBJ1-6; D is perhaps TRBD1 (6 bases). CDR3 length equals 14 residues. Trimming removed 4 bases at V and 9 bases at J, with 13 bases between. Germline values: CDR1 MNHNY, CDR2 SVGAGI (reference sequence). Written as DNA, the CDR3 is TGTGCCAGCAGTTCCCCAGGGGATCGTTCACCCCTCCACTTT. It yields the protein CASSSPGDRSPLHF.

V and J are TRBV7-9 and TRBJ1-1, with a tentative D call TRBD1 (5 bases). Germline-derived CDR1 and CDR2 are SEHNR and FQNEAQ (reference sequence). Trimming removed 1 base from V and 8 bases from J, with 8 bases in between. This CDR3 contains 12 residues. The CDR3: CASSLEAGEAFF. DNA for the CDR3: TGTGCCAGCAGCTTAGAAGCAGGGGAAGCTTTCTTT.

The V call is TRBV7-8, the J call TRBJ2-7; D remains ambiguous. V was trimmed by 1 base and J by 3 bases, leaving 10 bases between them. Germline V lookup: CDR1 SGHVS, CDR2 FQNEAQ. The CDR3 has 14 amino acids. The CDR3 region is CASSLDGPNYEQYF. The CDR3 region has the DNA TGTGCCAGCAGCTTAGACGGGCCGAACTACGAGCAGTACTTC. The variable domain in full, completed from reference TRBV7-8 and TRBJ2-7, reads GAGVSQSPRYKVAKRGQDVALRCDPISGHVSLFWYQQALGQGPEFLTYFQNEAQLDKSGLPSDRFFAERPEGSVSTLKIQRTQQEDSAVYLCASSLDGPNYEQYFGPGTRLTVT.